This T cell receptor beta chain emerged from a study of patients and donors after allogeneic stem cell transplantation. In TCRdb, the RT-PCR reads were re-called with MiXCR into one record per CDR3 protein. The sample consists of about 90,000 distinct CDR3 sequences, around 46% of them appearing once. Trimming removed 6 bases at V and 1 base at J, with 10 bases between. Germline V lookup: CDR1 ENHRY, CDR2 SYGVKD. The CDR3 covers 14 residues. The chain links TRBV10-3 to TRBJ1-5; perhaps TRBD1 as D (5 bases). This TCR derives from a human donor who was either an allogeneic HSCT recipient or a stem cell or donor lymphocyte infusion donor (not recorded which). It is not recorded whose cells these are; they may come from a transplant donor. The source material was blood, either unsorted or a sorted T cell fraction (not recorded which). CDR3 bases: TGTGCCATCAGGGCGGGGGGGAGCAATCAGCCCCAGCATTTT. Residues: CAIRAGGSNQPQHF.